Given below is one TCR beta chain in context. The CDR3 is 15 amino acids. Germline-derived CDR1 and CDR2 are MNHNS and SASEGT. Trimming took 4 bases from V and 3 from J; bases not matched to a gene: 9. Using immunoSEQ multiplex PCR, the repertoire was profiled, and TCRdb retains in-frame clones only, with some absent. The table lists about 1 million clones, around 74% of them singletons. These data belong to a study of shared clonotypes between healthy human individuals. Study as a whole: The study used three CD4 naive, three CD4 memory, two CD8 naive and one CD8 memory plate per donor.

The sequence was obtained from a man younger than 35 in good health. V is TRBV6-1 and J is TRBJ2-7, with TRBD2 matching 7 bases. Sequenced material: memory CD4+ T cells sorted from blood. Subset in this sample: CD45RA-negative fraction. Here the CDR3 DNA reads TGTGCCAGCAGTGCCTTACGGGAGCGGGGCTACGAGCAGTACTTC. It is translated as CASSALRERGYEQYF.